Sequencing of this T cell receptor beta chain was carried out in a study of cytomegalovirus exposure and HLA in healthy donors. Looked up from germline, CDR1 is MRHNA and CDR2 is SNTAGT. There are 15 residues in the CDR3. With V trimmed by 3 bases and J by 6 bases, 5 bases remained unmatched. Both 60 Vbeta primers and 13 Jbeta primers went into the PCR. The method was immunoSEQ multiplex PCR; TCRdb's version includes in-frame clones alone and lacks a portion of them. The table lists fewer than 200,000 clones, 84% of them singletons, with approximately 0.98% in the top ten. Sequenced sample: PBMCs. The clonotype originates from a man younger than 45 in good health and CMV-seronegative. The rearrangement links TRBV6-4 to TRBJ2-2; 9 bases match TRBD1. Here the CDR3 DNA reads TGTGCCAGCAGTGAAGAGGGACAGGGATCCGGGGAGCTGTTTTTT. As protein: CASSEEGQGSGELFF.